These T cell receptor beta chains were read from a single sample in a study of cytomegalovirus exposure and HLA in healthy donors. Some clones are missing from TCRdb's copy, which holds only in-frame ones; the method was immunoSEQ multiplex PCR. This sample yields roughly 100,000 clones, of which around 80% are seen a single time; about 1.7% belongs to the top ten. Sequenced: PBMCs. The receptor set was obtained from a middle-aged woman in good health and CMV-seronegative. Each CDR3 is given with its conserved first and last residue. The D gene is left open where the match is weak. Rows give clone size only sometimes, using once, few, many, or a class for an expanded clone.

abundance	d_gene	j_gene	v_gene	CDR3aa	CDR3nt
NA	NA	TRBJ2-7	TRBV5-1	CASSYTGWYEQYF	TGCGCCAGCAGCTATACAGGTTGGTACGAGCAGTACTTC
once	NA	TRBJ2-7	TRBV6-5	CASSYGRGYEQYF	TGTGCCAGCAGTTACGGCAGGGGCTACGAGCAGTACTTC
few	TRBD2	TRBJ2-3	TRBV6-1	CASVRGREGTDTQYF	TGTGCCAGCGTTCGGGGGCGGGAGGGAACAGATACGCAGTATTTT
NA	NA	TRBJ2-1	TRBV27	CASSPIPASRSYNEQFF	TGTGCCAGCAGTCCAATTCCGGCTAGCAGAAGCTACAATGAGCAGTTCTTC
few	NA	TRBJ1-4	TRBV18	CASSPTRGATNEKLFF	TGTGCCAGCTCGCCTACTCGGGGGGCAACTAATGAAAAACTGTTTTTT
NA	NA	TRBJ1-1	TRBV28	CASSQGRGGRLAEAFF	TGTGCCAGCAGCCAGGGACGAGGGGGACGGTTGGCTGAAGCTTTCTTT
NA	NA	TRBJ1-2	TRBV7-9	CANERNYGYTF	TGTGCCAATGAGAGAAACTATGGCTACACCTTC
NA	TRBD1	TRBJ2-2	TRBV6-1	CASTGTGGFTGELFF	TGTGCCAGCACTGGGACAGGGGGTTTCACCGGGGAGCTGTTTTTT
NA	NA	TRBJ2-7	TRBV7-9	CASSLVLGGEQYF	TGTGCCAGCAGCTTAGTGTTGGGAGGCGAGCAGTACTTC
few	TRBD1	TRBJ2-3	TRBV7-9	CASSLGQAADTQYF	TGTGCCAGCAGCTTGGGACAGGCTGCAGATACGCAGTATTTT
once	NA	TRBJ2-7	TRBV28	CASREPSYEQYF	TGTGCCTCCCGGGAGCCTTCCTACGAGCAGTACTTC
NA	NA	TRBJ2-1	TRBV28	CASRGTLGSNEQFF	TGTGCCAGCCGAGGGACTTTAGGTTCGAATGAGCAGTTCTTC
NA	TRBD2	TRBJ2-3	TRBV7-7	CASSLSGRTDTQYF	TGTGCTAGCAGCCTTAGCGGGCGCACAGATACGCAGTATTTT
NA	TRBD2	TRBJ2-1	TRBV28	CASSPTLVAGDNNEQFF	TGTGCCAGCAGCCCTACCCTTGTAGCGGGAGATAACAATGAGCAGTTCTTC
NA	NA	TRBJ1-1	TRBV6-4	CASRPGHGRKTEAFF	TGTGCCAGCAGGCCAGGACATGGTAGGAAGACTGAAGCTTTCTTT
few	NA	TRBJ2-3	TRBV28	CASSLGGASTDTQYF	TGTGCCAGCAGTTTAGGGGGGGCTAGCACAGATACGCAGTATTTT
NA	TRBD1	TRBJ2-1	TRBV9	CASSPVDRDRGPYNEQFF	TGTGCCAGCAGCCCTGTAGATAGGGACAGGGGACCTTACAATGAGCAGTTCTTC
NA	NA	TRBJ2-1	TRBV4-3	CASSQILLGGRTPEQFF	TGCGCCAGCAGCCAAATCTTGCTGGGGGGGCGAACCCCTGAGCAGTTCTTC
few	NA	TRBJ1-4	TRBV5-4	CASSLGGRNEKLFF	TGTGCCAGCAGCTTGGGGGGCAGAAATGAAAAACTGTTTTTT
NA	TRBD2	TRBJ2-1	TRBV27	CASRLTSGTNEQFF	TGTGCCAGCAGGCTGACTAGCGGGACTAATGAGCAGTTCTTC
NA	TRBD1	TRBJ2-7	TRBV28	CASRTGALYEQYF	TGTGCCAGCAGGACAGGGGCTCTTTACGAGCAGTACTTC
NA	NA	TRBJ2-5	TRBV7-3	CASNGGLARETQYF	TGTGCCAGCAACGGGGGGCTAGCGAGAGAGACCCAGTACTTC
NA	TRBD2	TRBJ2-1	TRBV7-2	CASSLRAGLYNEQFF	TGTGCCAGCAGCTTAAGAGCGGGGTTATACAATGAGCAGTTCTTC
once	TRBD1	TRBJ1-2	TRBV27	CASSLSGGAGYTF	TGTGCCAGCAGTTTATCAGGGGGCGCGGGCTACACCTTC
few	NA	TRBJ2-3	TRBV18	CASSLSGDKDTQYF	TGTGCCAGCTCACTCTCCGGGGATAAGGATACGCAGTATTTT
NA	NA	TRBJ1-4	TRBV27	CASSFEGEDEKLFF	TGTGCCAGCAGTTTCGAGGGGGAAGATGAAAAACTGTTTTTT
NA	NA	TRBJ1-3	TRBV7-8	CASSLASTSSGGNTIYF	TGTGCCAGCAGCTTAGCCTCGACTTCGTCTGGTGGAAACACCATATATTTT
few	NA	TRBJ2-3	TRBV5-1	CASSPEAGDTQYF	TGCGCCAGTTCGCCGGAGGCGGGGGATACGCAGTATTTT
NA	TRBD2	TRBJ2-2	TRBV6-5	CASSFGTTGEPFF	TGTGCCAGCAGTTTCGGGACTACCGGGGAGCCGTTTTTT
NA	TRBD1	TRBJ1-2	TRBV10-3	CAISEPGTVYGYTF	TGTGCCATCAGTGAGCCCGGGACAGTATATGGCTACACCTTC
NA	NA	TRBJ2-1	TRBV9	CASSVSLFHNEQFF	TGTGCCAGCAGCGTAAGTCTATTCCACAATGAGCAGTTCTTC
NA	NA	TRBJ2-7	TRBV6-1	CASRDSSYEQYF	TGTGCCAGCAGGGACAGCTCCTACGAGCAGTACTTC
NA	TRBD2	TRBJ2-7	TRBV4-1	CASSQSPSGTSYEQYF	TGCGCCAGCAGCCAATCTCCTAGCGGGACTTCCTACGAGCAGTACTTC
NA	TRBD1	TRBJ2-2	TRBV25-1	CASSESGTGAFGELFF	TGTGCCAGCAGTGAATCTGGGACAGGAGCCTTCGGGGAGCTGTTTTTT
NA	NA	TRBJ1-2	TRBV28	CASMQGSYGYTF	TGTGCCAGCATGCAGGGGTCCTATGGCTACACCTTC
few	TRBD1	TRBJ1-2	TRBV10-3	CAISVRDRGYGYTF	TGTGCCATCAGTGTACGGGACAGGGGCTATGGCTACACCTTC
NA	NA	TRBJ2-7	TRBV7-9	CASSPSRRGPSSYEQYF	TGTGCCAGCAGCCCATCACGGAGGGGGCCCAGCTCCTACGAGCAGTACTTC
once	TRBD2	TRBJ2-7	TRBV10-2	CASSSGGISYEQYF	TGCGCCAGCAGCTCCGGGGGGATCTCCTACGAGCAGTACTTC
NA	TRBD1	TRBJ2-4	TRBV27	CASSLIGTANIQYF	TGTGCCAGCAGCTTAATCGGGACAGCGAACATTCAGTACTTC
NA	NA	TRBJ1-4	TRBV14	CASSRQDLSGDEKLFF	TGTGCCAGCAGCCGCCAAGATCTATCCGGGGATGAAAAACTGTTTTTT
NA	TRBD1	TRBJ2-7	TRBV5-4	CASSGLQGQAFGEQYF	TGTGCCAGCAGCGGCCTCCAGGGACAGGCGTTCGGCGAGCAGTACTTC
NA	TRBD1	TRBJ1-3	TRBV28	CAGGQGNTIYF	TGTGCCGGGGGACAGGGAAACACCATATATTTT
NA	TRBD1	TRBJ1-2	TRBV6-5	CASSYPGTGYLVF	TGTGCCAGCAGTTACCCCGGGACAGGCTACCTCGTTTTC
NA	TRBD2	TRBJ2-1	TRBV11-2	CASSLVYGRAYNEQFF	TGTGCCAGCAGCTTAGTTTACGGGAGGGCCTACAATGAGCAGTTCTTC
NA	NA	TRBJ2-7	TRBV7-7	CASSLAPSPNYEQYF	TGTGCTAGCAGCTTAGCACCTAGCCCTAACTACGAGCAGTACTTC
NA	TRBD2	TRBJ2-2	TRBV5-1	CATRERASGTGELFF	TGCGCCACCCGTGAGAGGGCTAGCGGGACCGGGGAGCTGTTTTTT
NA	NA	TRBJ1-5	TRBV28	CASSGPGPTIQWPQHF	TGTGCCAGCAGTGGCCCAGGGCCCACAATTCAATGGCCCCAGCATTTT
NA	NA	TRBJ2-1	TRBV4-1	CASSQEGLLNEQFF	TGCGCCAGCAGCCAAGAGGGACTCCTAAATGAGCAGTTCTTC
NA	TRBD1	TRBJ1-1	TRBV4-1	CASSGIPGQGVRGTEAFF	TGCGCCAGCAGCGGAATCCCGGGACAGGGAGTACGCGGCACTGAAGCTTTCTTT
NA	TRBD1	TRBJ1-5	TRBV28	CASGWSGGSNQPQHF	TGTGCCAGCGGGTGGTCAGGGGGCTCTAATCAGCCCCAGCATTTT
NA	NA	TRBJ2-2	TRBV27	CASGGGTNTGELFF	TGTGCCAGCGGAGGCGGGACGAACACCGGGGAGCTGTTTTTT